The 17 T cell receptor beta chains presented below share a single source sample, sequenced in a study of blood T cells in healthy people across ages. The second PCR ran about 6 to 12 cycles with a sample-barcoded 5' primer and J-beta primers. TCRdb re-called the 5' RACE reads with MiXCR, one entry per CDR3 protein. The sample has around 870,000 distinct CDR3 sequences, more than 25% seen once. Sequenced material: blood. The receptors come from a woman older than 75 in good health.

This clonotype was detected ten times or more. This sequence joins TRBV27 and TRBJ2-1; tentatively, D is TRBD2 (7 bases). The V gene's germline CDR1 is MNHEY and CDR2 SMNVEV (reference sequence). Trimming removed 6 bases from V and 0 bases from J, with 12 bases in between. The CDR3 runs to 15 residues. CDR3 sequence: CASRSRGASYNEQFF. Here the CDR3 DNA reads TGTGCCAGCAGATCACGGGGGGCCTCCTACAATGAGCAGTTCTTC.

In the case of this clonotype: A much larger clone differs by one base, so this may be a read error. This chain joins TRBV12-3 or TRBV12-4 and TRBJ2-5, with a weak D call TRBD1 (5 bases). The tail of the sequence fits TRBJ2-7 better, so the J call may be wrong. There are 14 residues in the CDR3. CDR3 sequence reads: CANSFRTRRDEQYF. The CDR3 DNA is TGTGCCAACAGTTTTCGGACACGTCGTGACGAGCAGTACTTC.

This clonotype was detected ten times or more. This chain connects TRBV7-2 to TRBJ1-6, with unresolved D. This CDR3 has 15 residues. Trimming pared 5 bases from V and 0 bases from J, leaving 8 bases between. The V gene's germline CDR1 is SGHTA and CDR2 FQGNSA. The CDR3 is CASSPRGSYNSPLHF. The CDR3 nucleotides are TGTGCCAGCAGCCCCCGCGGCTCCTATAATTCACCCCTCCACTTT.

This clonotype occurred many times. The V call is TRBV6-6, the J call TRBJ2-1; no clear D. Germline V lookup: CDR1 MNHNY, CDR2 SVGAGI (reference sequence). The CDR3 contains 11 residues. Deletions cut 3 bases from V and 9 bases from J, with 6 bases between. Here the CDR3 reads CASSYLSEQFF. In DNA form, the CDR3 reads TGTGCCAGCAGTTATTTGAGTGAGCAGTTCTTC.

At least ten counts were recorded for this clonotype. This chain links TRBV20-1 with TRBJ2-5, with a tentative D call TRBD1 (7 bases). Germline V gene sequence: CDR1 DFQATT, CDR2 SNEGSKA (reference sequence). The CDR3 has 11 residues. Written as DNA, the CDR3 is TGCGGCGGGACAGCCCAAGAGACCCAGTACTTC. Encoded protein: CGGTAQETQYF.

This clonotype was found many times. The rearrangement joins TRBV4-1 to TRBJ2-1; 14 bases agree with TRBD2. V trimming: 3 bases; J trimming: 3 bases; junction bases outside the gene matches: 1. The CDR3 extends over 16 amino acids. Germline V CDR1 and CDR2: MGHRA, YSYEKL. CDR3 nucleotide sequence: TGCGCCAGCAGCCAGGGACTAGCGGGGGTCTACAATGAGCAGTTCTTC. This gives the protein CASSQGLAGVYNEQFF.

The V gene is TRBV29-1, the J gene TRBJ1-1; no firm D call. The length of the CDR3 is 10 residues. The V and J ends lost 6 bases and 3 bases respectively, with 5 bases between them. CDR1 and CDR2 from the germline V gene are SQVTM and ANQGSEA. CDR3 sequence: CSVGDTEAFF. CDR3 sequence (DNA): TGCAGCGTCGGGGACACTGAAGCTTTCTTT.

With regard to this clonotype: Being one base from a much bigger clone, this may be a read error. V is TRBV3-1 and J is TRBJ2-3, with D uncertain. Trimming cost V 3 bases and J 2 bases, with 9 bases left between them. CDR3 length: 14 amino acids. Germline V gene sequence: CDR1 LGHDT, CDR2 YNNKEL (reference sequence). The CDR3 sequence is CASSHRPNTDTQYF. CDR3 DNA: TGTGCCAGCAGCCACCGACCTAACACAGATACGCAGTATTTT.

The sample holds many counts of this clonotype. V gene TRBV6-2 or TRBV6-3 combines with J gene TRBJ2-5; TRBD2 matches 9 bases. V shed 4 bases, J shed 4 bases, and the junction held 4 bases outside the gene matches. The CDR3 is 14 residues long. CDR1 MNHEY and CDR2 SVGEGT come from the germline V gene. The chain's CDR3 is CASSSFSGGETQYF. CDR3 DNA: TGTGCCAGCAGTTCCTTTAGCGGGGGAGAGACCCAGTACTTC.

The sample holds many counts of this clonotype. The DNA of the CDR3 is TGTGCCAGCAGTTTTAATTCAGGGGTTGGCTACACCTTC. Protein product: CASSFNSGVGYTF. The chain employs TRBV5-5 and TRBJ1-2, with D possibly TRBD1 on 6 matching bases. V was trimmed by 5 bases and J by 7 bases, leaving 15 bases between them. The germline V gene has CDR1 SGHKS and CDR2 YYEKEE (reference sequence). The CDR3 spans 13 residues. The full variable domain, its missing parts supplied by reference TRBV5-5 and TRBJ1-2, is DAGVTQSPTHLIKTRGQQVTLRCSPISGHKSVSWYQQVLGQGPQFIFQYYEKEERGRGNFPDRFSARQFPNYSSELNVNALLLGDSALYLCASSFNSGVGYTFGSGTRLTVV.

In this sample, this clonotype turned up many times. V usage is TRBV5-1 and J usage is TRBJ2-3; the match to TRBD2 covers 10 bases. After removal of 4 bases from V and 3 bases from J, the junction contained 8 bases not matched to a gene. The V gene's germline CDR1 is SGHRS and CDR2 YFSETQ. This CDR3 comprises 16 residues. In nucleotides, the CDR3 is TGCGCCAGCAGCACCCGGACTAGCGGTAGGACAGATACGCAGTATTTT. This gives the protein CASSTRTSGRTDTQYF.

This clonotype was picked up many times. The J gene is TRBJ2-3, the V gene TRBV5-1; D might be TRBD2 (6 bases). Trimming pared 4 bases from V and 0 bases from J, leaving 12 bases between. The germline gives CDR1 SGHRS, CDR2 YFSETQ. The CDR3 has 15 residues. The CDR3 spells CASSRYGTSTDTQYF. Here the CDR3 DNA reads TGCGCCAGCAGCCGTTACGGGACTAGCACAGATACGCAGTATTTT.

This clonotype was observed many times. The chain links TRBV6-2 or TRBV6-3 to TRBJ2-3; a weak D match, TRBD2 (6 bases). Trimming cost V 5 bases and J 2 bases, with 8 bases left between them. CDR1 and CDR2 (germline): MNHEY, SVGEGT. The CDR3 covers 13 residues. CDR3 coding DNA: TGTGCCAGCAGTAAGGACTACACAGATACGCAGTATTTT. It codes for CASSKDYTDTQYF.

This clonotype was seen repeatedly, ten times or more. The chain couples TRBV20-1 to TRBJ2-1, with D perhaps assigned TRBD1 or TRBD2 (6 bases each). The germline V gene encodes CDR1 DFQATT and CDR2 SNEGSKA (reference sequence). This CDR3 contains 17 residues. Trimming pared 5 bases from V and 0 bases from J, leaving 20 bases between. The CDR3 DNA sequence: TGCAGTGCTGGGAACCACGGGGGCCCAGACTCCTACAATGAGCAGTTCTTC. Amino acid sequence: CSAGNHGGPDSYNEQFF.

The chain joins TRBV29-1 to TRBJ1-2, with 11 bases identical to TRBD1. The CDR3 is 15 amino acids. With V trimmed by 1 base and J by 3 bases, 4 bases remained unmatched. Germline V gene data show CDR1 as SQVTM and CDR2 as ANQGSEA. The CDR3 nucleotides read TGCAGCGTTGAAGGGACAGGGGGCGCGGACTATGGCTACACCTTC. Its protein product is CSVEGTGGADYGYTF.

The chain recombines TRBV4-3 with TRBJ2-1, with 10 bases fitting TRBD2. The trim removed 0 bases at V and 8 bases at J, leaving 10 bases unmatched. Germline loops: CDR1 LGHNA, CDR2 YSLEER. This CDR3 contains 17 residues. The CDR3 reads CASSQDGLADVFDEQFF. The CDR3 DNA follows: TGCGCCAGCAGCCAAGATGGACTAGCGGACGTTTTCGATGAGCAGTTCTTC.

This clonotype occurred many times. The rearrangement links TRBV7-2 to TRBJ1-2, with D tentatively TRBD1 (5 bases). The CDR3 is made up of 17 amino acids. Trimming removed 1 base at V and 3 bases at J, with 18 bases between. Germline V CDR1 and CDR2: SGHTA, FQGNSA. As DNA, the CDR3 is TGTGCCAGCAGCTTAGGTGCCAGGGCAGGGACTTACTATGGCTACACCTTC. It specifies CASSLGARAGTYYGYTF.